Shown below are 31 T cell receptor beta chains from a single sample sequenced in a study of radiation and T cells in renal cell carcinoma. Regarding time point: blood 2 weeks post-SBRT. The treatment is: 15 Gy SBRT to primary tumor, nephrectomy 4 weeks later. Sequencing used immunoSEQ multiplex PCR; TCRdb keeps in-frame clones, though not all of them. Of 70,000 or so clones listed, about 81% are singletons. The material was blood, obtained from a patient whose treatment included radiotherapy and nephrectomy. Source of these receptors: a man in his sixties with renal cell carcinoma.

The table lists this clone with a count of one. The J gene is TRBJ2-7, the V gene TRBV5-1, with D hard to call. Germline CDR1 reads SGHRS; CDR2 reads YFSETQ. The CDR3 spans 14 residues. V was pared by 0 bases and J by 1 base, with 8 bases between. The CDR3 here is CASSLEVGSYEQYF. CDR3 nucleotide sequence: TGCGCCAGCAGCTTGGAGGTCGGATCCTACGAGCAGTACTTC.

This rearrangement joins TRBV5-1 to TRBJ2-5; 14 bases fit TRBD2. CDR1 SGHRS and CDR2 YFSETQ come from the germline V gene. This CDR3 contains 17 residues. J gave up 4 bases and V 4 bases, and 9 bases lay outside the gene matches. CDR3 loop: CASSQGTSGSGLETQYF. The CDR3 nucleotides are TGCGCCAGCAGCCAGGGGACTAGCGGGAGTGGGTTAGAGACCCAGTACTTC.

The CDR3 spells CASSLLRNSPLHF. The CDR3 DNA reads as TGTGCCAGCAGCTTGCTTCGGAATTCACCCCTCCACTTT. The chain combines TRBV5-6 with TRBJ1-6; the D is unclear. CDR1 is SGHDT and CDR2 is YYEEEE in the germline V gene. The germline V and J ends were trimmed by 1 base and 7 bases, with 6 bases remaining between them. The CDR3 has 13 amino acids.

The V and J genes are TRBV10-3 and TRBJ2-1; possibly TRBD2 for D (5 bases). V was pared by 0 bases and J by 7 bases, with 16 bases between. Germline assignment: CDR1 ENHRY and CDR2 SYGVKD. CDR3 length equals 16 residues. CDR3 nucleotides: TGTGCCATCAGTGAGTCGAATCAGTACGGCGGGAATGAGCAGTTCTTC. It encodes CAISESNQYGGNEQFF.

This clone was seen a single time. V and J are TRBV7-8 and TRBJ1-3, with TRBD1 identical over 7 bases. The trim removed 4 bases at V and 2 bases at J, leaving 2 bases unmatched. From germline, CDR1 is SGHVS and CDR2 FQNEAQ. The CDR3 loop spans 14 amino acids. CDR3 amino acids: CASSWQGAGNTIYF. The CDR3 region has the DNA TGTGCCAGCAGCTGGCAGGGGGCTGGAAACACCATATATTTT.

V is TRBV28 and J is TRBJ2-7, with no clear D. The V gene's germline CDR1 is MDHEN and CDR2 SYDVKM. Trimming removed 9 bases at V and 4 bases at J, with 10 bases between. The CDR3 spans 11 residues. The CDR3 here is CASRSLYEQYF. For the CDR3, the DNA is TGTGCCAGTCGATCTCTGTACGAGCAGTACTTC.

V usage is TRBV29-1 and J usage is TRBJ2-5, with D possibly TRBD2 on 5 matching bases. The CDR3 spans 11 residues. V gave up 6 bases and J gave up 1 base, with 6 bases separating them. Germline CDR1 and CDR2: SQVTM and ANQGSEA. The CDR3 spells CSVGVQETQYF. The CDR3 DNA reads as TGCAGCGTCGGGGTCCAAGAGACCCAGTACTTC.

This clone was observed a handful of times. For the CDR3, the DNA is TGCGCCAGCAGCCAAGATCTCCGGGCTTTCTTT. Amino acid sequence: CASSQDLRAFF. The genes are TRBV4-1 and TRBJ1-1; D is undetermined. V dropped 0 bases and J dropped 11 bases, with 7 bases sitting between them. Germline lookup yields CDR1 MGHRA and CDR2 YSYEKL. This CDR3 contains 11 residues.

This chain uses TRBV7-3 with TRBJ2-3; 7 positions agree with TRBD2. The V gene end was trimmed by 0 bases and the J gene end by 8 bases; junction bases not matched to a gene: 14. CDR1 is SGHTA and CDR2 is FQGTGA in the germline V gene. The CDR3 covers 17 residues. The CDR3 nucleotides are TGTGCCAGCAGCTTAACCCCTGGGGGGGTTGGAATGGGTACGCAGTATTTT. Protein: CASSLTPGGVGMGTQYF.

This chain connects TRBV10-3 to TRBJ1-5, with D hard to call. The CDR3 totals 13 residues. Germline CDR1 is ENHRY and CDR2 is SYGVKD. Between the trimmed V and J ends, which lost 3 bases and 5 bases, there was a span of 8 bases. CDR3 DNA sequence: TGTGCCATCAGTGACAGGTGGGATCAGCCCCAGCATTTT. This codes for CAISDRWDQPQHF.

V usage is TRBV7-9 and J usage is TRBJ1-5; 7 bases line up with TRBD1. Looked up from germline, CDR1 is SEHNR and CDR2 is FQNEAQ (reference sequence). The V segment lost 1 base and the J segment 3 bases; nucleotides outside the gene matches: 15. The length of the CDR3 is 19 residues. The CDR3 bases are TGTGCCAGCAGCTTAGAACCGAGGACAGGCCGCGATCTCAATCAGCCCCAGCATTTT. Residues: CASSLEPRTGRDLNQPQHF.

The CDR3 nucleotides are TGTGCCAGCAGCTTAGGAATGGACGGGAATGGAGAGACCCAGTACTTC. It translates to CASSLGMDGNGETQYF. The J gene is TRBJ2-5, the V gene TRBV11-1; a weak D match, TRBD2 (5 bases). Germline loops: CDR1 SGHAT, CDR2 FQDESV (reference sequence). V lost 1 base and J lost 4, with 16 bases in between. This CDR3 has 16 residues. Full variable domain (remainder filled in from reference TRBV11-1 and TRBJ2-5): EAEVAQSPRYKITEKSQAVAFWCDPISGHATLYWYRQILGQGPELLVQFQDESVVDDSQLPKDRFSAERLKGVDSTLKIQPAELGDSAMYLCASSLGMDGNGETQYFGPGTRLLVL.

This chain connects TRBV7-2 to TRBJ1-5, with a possible D match to TRBD1 (6 bases). The V end was cut by 2 bases, the J end by 6 bases, with 14 bases between. Germline values: CDR1 SGHTA, CDR2 FQGNSA. CDR3 size: 15 residues. CDR3 coding DNA: TGTGCCAGCAGCTTACATGGTCAGGGGCGTCAGCCCCAGCATTTT. This translates into CASSLHGQGRQPQHF.

The chain combines TRBV4-2 with TRBJ1-3; unclear D gene. This CDR3 region has 17 residues. Germline values: CDR1 LGHNA, CDR2 YNFKEQ. V dropped 0 bases and J dropped 0 bases, with 12 bases sitting between them. The CDR3 region is CASSQDQGIYSGNTIYF. DNA for the CDR3: TGTGCCAGCAGCCAAGATCAAGGGATTTACTCTGGAAACACCATATATTTT.

This chain joins TRBV19 and TRBJ1-1; D not certain. The V end was cut by 3 bases, the J end by 0 bases, with 20 bases between. Germline CDR1 and CDR2: LNHDA and SQIVND (reference sequence). The CDR3 extends over 18 amino acids. The CDR3 DNA follows: TGTGCCAGTAGTATCCGCTCCCTTATCGGGAATGTGAACACTGAAGCTTTCTTT. Amino acids: CASSIRSLIGNVNTEAFF.

This clone occurred a few times. This chain uses TRBV7-6 with TRBJ2-1; 7 bases fit TRBD1. This CDR3 contains 15 residues. J was trimmed by 3 bases and V by 4 bases; bases with no gene match: 6. Germline-derived CDR1 and CDR2 are SGHVS and FNYEAQ. CDR3 sequence reads: CASSSGTANYNEQFF. The CDR3 DNA sequence: TGTGCCAGCAGCTCCGGGACAGCGAACTACAATGAGCAGTTCTTC.

The chain recombines TRBV15 with TRBJ1-4, with 10 bases identical to TRBD1. J lost 8 bases, V lost 5 bases, and 5 bases had no gene match. The CDR3 has 14 amino acids. Per germline, CDR1 LNHNV and CDR2 YYDKDF (reference sequence). The CDR3 DNA sequence: TGTGCCACCAGCTGGGACAGGGGAAGGGAAAAACTGTTTTTT. Amino acid sequence: CATSWDRGREKLFF.

The chain has TRBV5-1 and TRBJ2-7; D might be TRBD1 or TRBD2, each matching 5 bases. Germline V CDR1 and CDR2: SGHRS, YFSETQ. Trimming pared 3 bases from V and 3 bases from J, leaving 16 bases between. The CDR3 is made up of 15 amino acids. CDR3 sequence reads: CASSSEAGRFYEQYF. The DNA of the CDR3 is TGCGCCAGCAGCTCGGAGGCAGGGAGATTCTACGAGCAGTACTTC.

This clone was observed a few times. This sequence joins TRBV5-6 and TRBJ2-2; D may match TRBD1 or TRBD2 (5 bases each). This CDR3 has 14 amino acids. V lost 6 bases to trimming and J lost 4 bases, with 13 bases between them. The V gene's germline CDR1 is SGHDT and CDR2 YYEEEE. CDR3 sequence reads: CASNPGRSTGELFF. DNA for the CDR3: TGTGCCAGCAACCCGGGGCGGTCCACCGGGGAGCTGTTTTTT.

This chain connects TRBV20-1 to TRBJ2-7; perhaps D is TRBD1 or TRBD2 (5 bases each). Germline lookup yields CDR1 DFQATT and CDR2 SNEGSKA (reference sequence). Trimming removed 6 bases from V and 2 bases from J, with 8 bases in between. The CDR3 has 11 residues. The CDR3 DNA is TGCAGTGCCCGGGGCCCCTACGAGCAGTACTTC. Translating it yields CSARGPYEQYF.

The chain links TRBV14 to TRBJ2-2; D gene ambiguous. Germline assignment: CDR1 SGHDN and CDR2 FVKESK. The CDR3 covers 13 residues. Trimming stripped 2 bases from V and 4 bases from J, with 5 bases between. This CDR3 reads CASSQLSTGELFF. CDR3 DNA sequence: TGTGCCAGCAGCCAACTAAGCACCGGGGAGCTGTTTTTT.

The V gene is TRBV28, the J gene TRBJ2-5; TRBD1 aligns across 9 bases. The CDR3 totals 14 residues. Looked up from germline, CDR1 is MDHEN and CDR2 is SYDVKM. V shed 5 bases, J shed 7 bases, and the junction held 8 bases outside the gene matches. The CDR3 DNA reads as TGTGCCAGCAGTCTACAGGGGGCCGCCGGGACCCAGTACTTC. Residues: CASSLQGAAGTQYF.

The V gene is TRBV6-5, the J gene TRBJ2-5, with D maybe TRBD2 (6 bases). The CDR3 spans 15 residues. The V gene's germline CDR1 is MNHEY and CDR2 SVGAGI. Trimming shortened V by 0 bases and J by 2 bases, and 10 bases separated the two germline ends. The CDR3 sequence is CASSYSQGGQETQYF. In nucleotides, the CDR3 is TGTGCCAGCAGTTACTCCCAGGGAGGACAAGAGACCCAGTACTTC.

In its sample, this clone was seen a few times. This sequence joins TRBV2 and TRBJ1-5; D is possibly TRBD1 (6 bases). Trimming cost V 3 bases and J 3 bases, with 12 bases left between them. In germline, CDR1 is SNHLY, CDR2 FYNNEI. The CDR3 consists of 15 residues. The CDR3 loop is CASSDEAGANQPQHF. The CDR3 bases are TGTGCCAGCAGTGACGAGGCAGGGGCCAATCAGCCCCAGCATTTT.

V gene TRBV7-9 combines with J gene TRBJ2-1; 7 bases are a match to TRBD1. V shed 8 bases, J shed 16 bases, and the junction held 20 bases outside the gene matches. The CDR3 consists of 14 residues. Per the germline V gene, CDR1 is SEHNR and CDR2 is FQNEAQ (reference sequence). The CDR3 protein is CASGPHQTRQGLFF. CDR3 bases: TGTGCCAGCGGCCCCCACCAGACGAGACAGGGCCTATTCTTC.

This clone has a single count. The rearrangement uses TRBV2 and TRBJ1-1; the D gene is possibly TRBD1 (5 bases). Germline lookup yields CDR1 SNHLY and CDR2 FYNNEI. Trimming cost V 9 bases and J 5 bases, with 7 bases left between them. The CDR3 is 10 residues long. CDR3 nucleotide sequence: TGTGCCAGAGGGGCTACTGAAGCTTTCTTT. Translating gives CARGATEAFF. Supplemented by reference TRBV2 and TRBJ1-1, the full variable domain reads EPEVTQTPSHQVTQMGQEVILRCVPISNHLYFYWYRQILGQKVEFLVSFYNNEISEKSEIFDDQFSVERPDGSNFTLKIRSTKLEDSAMYFCARGATEAFFGQGTRLTVV.

The gene calls are TRBV15 and TRBJ2-3; the match to TRBD2 covers 14 bases. The length of the CDR3 is 17 residues. V was pared by 5 bases and J by 6 bases, with 10 bases of the junction left unmatched. Germline V gene data show CDR1 as LNHNV and CDR2 as YYDKDF (reference sequence). The CDR3 loop reads CATSARLAGGTKDTQYF. For the CDR3, the DNA is TGTGCCACCAGCGCCCGACTAGCGGGAGGGACAAAGGATACGCAGTATTTT. The variable domain in full, with the rest retrieved from reference TRBV15 and TRBJ2-3, is DAMVIQNPRYQVTQFGKPVTLSCSQTLNHNVMYWYQQKSSQAPKLLFHYYDKDFNNEADTPDNFQSRRPNTSFCFLDIRSPGLGDTAMYLCATSARLAGGTKDTQYFGPGTRLTVL.

The chain recombines TRBV15 with TRBJ1-3; 9 bases fit TRBD1. V was pared by 2 bases and J by 0 bases, with 2 bases of the junction left unmatched. The CDR3 is 16 residues long. Germline V gene lookup returns CDR1 LNHNV and CDR2 YYDKDF (reference sequence). For the CDR3, the DNA is TGTGCCACCAGCAGAAACAGGGGGCCCTCTGGAAACACCATATATTTT. This encodes CATSRNRGPSGNTIYF.

This sequence joins TRBV5-8 and TRBJ2-5; 16 bases fit TRBD2. Trimming at V came to 4 bases and at J to 2 bases, leaving 2 bases not matched to a gene. The CDR3 covers 16 residues. Germline V gene lookup returns CDR1 SGHTS and CDR2 YDEGEE. As DNA, the CDR3 is TGTGCCAGCAGCCCGGGACTAGCGGGAGGGCAAGAGACCCAGTACTTC. It translates to CASSPGLAGGQETQYF. Using reference TRBV5-8 and TRBJ2-5 for the parts outside the CDR3, the full variable domain is EAGVTQSPTHLIKTRGQQATLRCSPISGHTSVYWYQQALGLGLQFLLWYDEGEERNRGNFPPRFSGRQFPNYSSELNVNALELEDSALYLCASSPGLAGGQETQYFGPGTRLLVL.

The chain has TRBV7-9 and TRBJ1-1; D gene ambiguous. In germline, CDR1 is SEHNR, CDR2 FQNEAQ (reference sequence). The CDR3 length is 14 residues. The V and J ends lost 5 bases and 3 bases respectively, with 13 bases between them. This chain's CDR3 is CASSPGTAYTEAFF. The CDR3 DNA reads as TGTGCCAGCAGCCCGGGCACAGCTTACACTGAAGCTTTCTTT.

The genes are TRBV7-2 and TRBJ1-3; D is ambiguous. CDR1 is SGHTA and CDR2 is FQGNSA in the germline V gene. V lost 4 bases, J lost 4 bases, and 17 bases lay in between. The length of the CDR3 is 16 residues. The CDR3 loop is CASSWAAPGLGNTIYF. The CDR3 DNA reads TGTGCCAGCAGCTGGGCGGCGCCCGGTCTAGGAAACACCATATATTTT.